Below are 12 T cell receptor beta chains sequenced from a single sample in a study of shared clonotypes between healthy human individuals. The repertoire was sequenced with immunoSEQ multiplex PCR; TCRdb's copy has only in-frame clones and lacks some. The sample yields roughly 640,000 clones, less than 85% seen once. Sample: memory CD4+ T cells sorted from blood. Stated subset: CD45RA-negative fraction. All receptors come from a woman aged 30 to 39 in good health.

This rearrangement joins TRBV27 to TRBJ1-5, with D hard to call. Germline V gene sequence: CDR1 MNHEY, CDR2 SMNVEV (reference sequence). Trimming took off 0 bases at V and 3 bases at J, with 9 bases between the two ends. The CDR3 totals 15 residues. CDR3 in amino acids: CASSLSGLHNQPQHF. The CDR3, as DNA: TGTGCCAGCAGTTTATCTGGCCTCCACAATCAGCCCCAGCATTTT.

J is TRBJ1-4 and V is TRBV6-1; D remains ambiguous. The CDR3 length is 14 residues. V shed 4 bases and J shed 0 bases, with 6 bases lying between them. Germline V CDR1 and CDR2: MNHNS, SASEGT. CDR3 nucleotide sequence: TGTGCCAGCAGTGTATCCCCAACTAATGAAAAACTGTTTTTT. Translated, it gives CASSVSPTNEKLFF.

The chain is built from TRBV6-1 and TRBJ2-5, with 9 nucleotides matching TRBD1. CDR3 size: 14 residues. Losses at the gene ends were 7 bases for V and 5 bases for J; bases not matched to a gene: 8. Germline V CDR1 and CDR2: MNHNS, SASEGT. CDR3 amino acids: CASTPGQGMETQYF. As DNA, the CDR3 is TGTGCCAGCACCCCAGGACAGGGGATGGAGACCCAGTACTTC.

Comment on this clone: Other DNA sequences within the sample encode an identical CDR3. The CDR3: CASSPPLRGEQFF. The CDR3 nucleotides read TGTGCCAGCAGCCCACCGCTTAGGGGTGAGCAGTTCTTC. This chain joins TRBV7-2 and TRBJ2-1; D may be TRBD1 (5 bases). Germline values: CDR1 SGHTA, CDR2 FQGNSA. V gave up 5 bases and J gave up 9 bases, with 14 bases separating them. This CDR3 spans 13 amino acids.

CDR3 sequence reads: CATSRDKGYQPQHF. The CDR3 region has the DNA TGTGCCACCAGCAGAGATAAGGGGTATCAGCCCCAGCATTTT. The V call is TRBV15, the J call TRBJ1-5; tentatively, D is TRBD1 (5 bases). V was shortened by 0 bases and J by 5 bases, with 8 bases between the two germline ends. Germline V gene sequence: CDR1 LNHNV, CDR2 YYDKDF (reference sequence). The CDR3 is 14 amino acids.

V usage is TRBV11-2 and J usage is TRBJ2-6, with D perhaps TRBD1 or TRBD2 (5 bases each). The CDR3 loop spans 16 amino acids. CDR1 is SGHAT and CDR2 is FQNNGV in the germline V gene. Trimming took off 5 bases at V and 0 bases at J, with 11 bases between the two ends. CDR3 sequence reads: CASSLGPNSGANVLTF. The CDR3 nucleotides read TGTGCCAGCAGCCTGGGACCGAACTCTGGGGCCAACGTCCTGACTTTC.

The rearrangement uses TRBV6-1 and TRBJ2-1; 10 bases fit TRBD2. The ends lost 5 bases at V and 14 bases at J; junction bases unmatched: 6. The CDR3 is made up of 12 amino acids. CDR1 and CDR2 (germline): MNHNS, SASEGT. CDR3 loop: CASSSGLARKFF. CDR3 coding DNA: TGTGCCAGCAGTTCGGGACTAGCGAGAAAGTTCTTC.

A note on this clone: Other DNA sequences of this sample code for an identical CDR3. CDR3 bases: TGCGCCAGCAGCTTGTCCAGCTCCTACAATGAGCAGTTCTTC. The encoded protein is CASSLSSSYNEQFF. The genes are TRBV5-1 and TRBJ2-1; D not certain. Germline V gene sequence: CDR1 SGHRS, CDR2 YFSETQ. The CDR3 totals 14 residues. Trimming removed 1 base at V and 0 bases at J, with 5 bases between.

This sequence joins TRBV5-1 and TRBJ1-1; unclear D gene. V gave up 4 bases and J gave up 0 bases, with 13 bases separating them. Germline V gene lookup returns CDR1 SGHRS and CDR2 YFSETQ. The CDR3 runs 15 residues. CDR3 sequence (DNA): TGCGCCAGCAGCAGGAATGTGGGTATGAACACTGAAGCTTTCTTT. Translated: CASSRNVGMNTEAFF.

This clone was detected only a few times. V usage is TRBV29-1 and J usage is TRBJ2-2; D remains ambiguous. This CDR3 is built from 13 residues. V was pared by 3 bases and J by 3 bases, with 8 bases between. CDR1 and CDR2 from the germline V gene are SQVTM and ANQGSEA. The CDR3 bases are TGCAGCGTTGAGAGCACCTACACCGGGGAGCTGTTTTTT. Protein: CSVESTYTGELFF.

This clone was seen once. The rearrangement joins TRBV5-1 to TRBJ2-4, with a weak D call TRBD1 (5 bases). V was shortened by 0 bases and J by 6 bases, with 7 bases between the two germline ends. In germline, CDR1 is SGHRS, CDR2 YFSETQ. CDR3 length equals 13 residues. CDR3 sequence (DNA): TGCGCCAGCAGCTTGGGGCAGGGAAACATTCAGTACTTC. Its translation is CASSLGQGNIQYF.

With respect to this clone: Different DNA sequences within this sample yield the same CDR3. The chain uses TRBV19 and TRBJ2-7; 7 bases line up with TRBD1. With V trimmed by 9 bases and J by 0 bases, 8 bases remained unmatched. This CDR3 is 14 amino acids long. The germline CDR1 and CDR2 sequences are LNHDA and SQIVND (reference sequence). The CDR3 region has the DNA TGTGCCAGCAGCCGACAGGGACCCTCCTACGAGCAGTACTTC. Its protein is CASSRQGPSYEQYF.